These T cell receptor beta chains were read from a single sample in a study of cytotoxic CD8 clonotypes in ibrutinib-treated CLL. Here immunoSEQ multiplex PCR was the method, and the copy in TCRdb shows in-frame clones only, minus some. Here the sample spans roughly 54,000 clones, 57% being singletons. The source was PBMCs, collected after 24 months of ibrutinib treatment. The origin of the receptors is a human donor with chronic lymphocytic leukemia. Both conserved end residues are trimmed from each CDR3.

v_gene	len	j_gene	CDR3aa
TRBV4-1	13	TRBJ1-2	ASSQELDREKGYT
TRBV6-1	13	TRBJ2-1	ASSGGGLEYNEQF
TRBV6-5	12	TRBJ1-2	ASSFAVSPDGYT
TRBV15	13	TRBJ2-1	ATSTGQGGSGEQF
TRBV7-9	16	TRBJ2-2	ASSLGASGGLNTGELF
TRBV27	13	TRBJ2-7	ASSPRTGGFYEQY
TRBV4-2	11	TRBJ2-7	ASSPGPVVEQY
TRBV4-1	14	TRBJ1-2	ASSQETTGQGRGYT
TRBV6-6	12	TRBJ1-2	ASRIQGADYGYT
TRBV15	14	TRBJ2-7	ATSRDQGYPPYEQY
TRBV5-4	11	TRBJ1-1	ASSLVLGRAAF
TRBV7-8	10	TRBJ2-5	ASSNPGTTQY
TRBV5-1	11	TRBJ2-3	ASSSGPVDTQY
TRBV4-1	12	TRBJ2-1	ASSQEGPADEQF
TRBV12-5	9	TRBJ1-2	ASGFYDGYT
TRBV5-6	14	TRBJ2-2	ASSLDLGRHTGELF
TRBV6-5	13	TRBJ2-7	ASSRTGTPGGEQY
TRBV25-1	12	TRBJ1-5	ASSERNSNQPQH
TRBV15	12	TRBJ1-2	ATSRDYGGYGYT
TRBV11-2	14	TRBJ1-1	ASSLWERPWGTEAF
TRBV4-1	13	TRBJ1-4	ASSQGVGSSEKLF
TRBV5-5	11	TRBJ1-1	ASSLAKVGSAF
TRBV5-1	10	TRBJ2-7	ASSSTQGRQY
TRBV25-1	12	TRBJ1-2	ASSDLNRVYGYT
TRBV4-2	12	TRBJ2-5	ASSPGQGEETQY
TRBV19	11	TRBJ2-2	ASSMVHPGELF
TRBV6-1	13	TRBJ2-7	ASTIRGIPYYEQY
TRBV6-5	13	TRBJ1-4	ASSYSTGGNEKLF
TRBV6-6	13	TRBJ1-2	ASSTPTTGMDGYT
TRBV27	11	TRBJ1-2	ASSFGRDYGYT
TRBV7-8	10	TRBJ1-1	ASSLVTGEAF
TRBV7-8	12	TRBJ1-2	ASSSGWGVGGYT
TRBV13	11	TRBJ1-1	ASSLEVNTEAF
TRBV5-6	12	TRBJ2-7	ASSLGTGHYEQY
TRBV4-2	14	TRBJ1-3	ASSQEQTATGNTIY
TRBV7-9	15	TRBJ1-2	ASSPRGQLLSNYGYT
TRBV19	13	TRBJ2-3	ASSFTGTPTDTQY
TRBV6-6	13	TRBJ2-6	ASSYSESGANVLT
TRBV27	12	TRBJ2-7	ASRPRGGLGEQY
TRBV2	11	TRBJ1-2	ASSARSDYGYT
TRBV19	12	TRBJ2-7	ASSRTGGPYEQY
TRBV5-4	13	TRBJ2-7	ASSLVGADSYEQY
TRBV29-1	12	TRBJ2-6	SVSLGSGANVLT
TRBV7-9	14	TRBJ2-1	ASSLSLAGSYNEQF
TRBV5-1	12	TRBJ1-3	ASTLGGGGNTIY
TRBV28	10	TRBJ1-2	ASSPGENGYT
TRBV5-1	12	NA	ASSPQGASYEQY
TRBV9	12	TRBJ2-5	ASSVSSRGETQY
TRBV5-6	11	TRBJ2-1	ASSKDGVDEQF